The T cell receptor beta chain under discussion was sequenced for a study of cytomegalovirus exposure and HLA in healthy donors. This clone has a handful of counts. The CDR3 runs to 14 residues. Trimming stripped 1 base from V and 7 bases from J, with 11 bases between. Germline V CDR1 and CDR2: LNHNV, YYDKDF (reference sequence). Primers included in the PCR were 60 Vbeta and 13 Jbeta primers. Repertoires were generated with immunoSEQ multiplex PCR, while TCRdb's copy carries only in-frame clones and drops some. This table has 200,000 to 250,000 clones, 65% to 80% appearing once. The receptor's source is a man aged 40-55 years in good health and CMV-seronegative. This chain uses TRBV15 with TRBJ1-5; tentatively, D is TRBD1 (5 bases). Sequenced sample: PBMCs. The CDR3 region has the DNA TGTGCCACCAGCAGAGTTGGGGGGGTCCAGCCCCAGCATTTT. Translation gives CATSRVGGVQPQHF.